This TCR beta chain was sequenced during a study of shared clonotypes between healthy human individuals. The germline CDR1 and CDR2 sequences are SGHRS and YFSETQ. This CDR3 spans 14 amino acids. V trimming: 0 bases; J trimming: 8 bases; junction bases outside the gene matches: 5. Sequencing used immunoSEQ multiplex PCR; TCRdb keeps in-frame clones, though not all of them. This sample has around 2,000,000 clones; 85% to 95% occur once, and the top ten carry more than 0.1%. This clonotype was obtained from a man between 18 and 29 years old in good health. The gene calls are TRBV5-1 and TRBJ2-4; 7 positions match TRBD1. Material for sequencing was naive CD4+ T cells sorted from blood. Regarding subset: CD45RA+ positively selected. The CDR3 DNA sequence: TGCGCCAGCAGCTTGGGACAGGGTGGGGACATTCAGTACTTC. Its protein product is CASSLGQGGDIQYF.